A selection of T cell receptor beta chains follows, all from one sample in a study of CD8 T cells in Susac syndrome. TCRdb re-derived calls from the immunoSEQ multiplex PCR reads in MiXCR, one entry per CDR3 protein. The table lists about 200,000 distinct CDR3 sequences, approximately 90% of them singletons. Material: CD8+ T cells from PBMCs. Every receptor here comes from a human donor with multiple sclerosis. Each CDR3 is given with its conserved first and last residue. D genes are given only for firm matches. Not all rows give a size; the values are once, few, many and, for expanded clones, a class.

V gene	J gene	clone size	D gene	CDR3 DNA	CDR3 protein
TRBV12-3/TRBV12-4	TRBJ2-3	.	.	TGTGCCAGCAGTACGACCGGGACCACGCAGTATTTT	CASSTTGTTQYF
TRBV14	TRBJ1-2	.	.	TGTGCCAGCAGCCCCTCCCCGGCTGTACCCCGTGAGGACTATGGCTACACCTTC	CASSPSPAVPREDYGYTF
TRBV2	TRBJ2-3	.	.	TGTGCCAGCAGTGAACGGCAGGGCTTCGCTACTAGCACAGATACGCAGTATTTT	CASSERQGFATSTDTQYF
TRBV13	TRBJ2-5	.	.	TGTGCCAGCAGGGGGAGACGGGGCCAAGAGACCCAGTACTTC	CASRGRRGQETQYF
TRBV7-9	TRBJ2-3	.	.	TGTGCCAGCAGCTACGGGACTGGTGGGCCCACAGATACGCAGTATTTT	CASSYGTGGPTDTQYF
TRBV5-6	TRBJ2-1	.	.	TGTGCCAGCAGCTTGGGTAGAGGGTTCGGCAATGAGCAGTTCTTC	CASSLGRGFGNEQFF
TRBV10-3	TRBJ1-2	.	.	TGTGCCATCAGCACCTGGGAGGGCTTGGACTATGGCTACACCTTC	CAISTWEGLDYGYTF
TRBV19	TRBJ2-3	.	.	TGTGCCAGTAGGGGGTTGGCAGATACGCAGTATTTT	CASRGLADTQYF
TRBV13	TRBJ1-6	once	TRBD1	TGTGCCAGCAGCGTGGACAGGGGCAGTTCACCCCTCCACTTT	CASSVDRGSSPLHF
TRBV25-1	TRBJ2-1	.	TRBD1	TGTGCCAGCAACGGACAGGGCAATGAGCAGTTCTTC	CASNGQGNEQFF
TRBV6-2/TRBV6-3	TRBJ2-1	.	TRBD2	TGTGCCAGCAGTTACGGGACTATTTATAACAATGAGCAGTTCTTC	CASSYGTIYNNEQFF
TRBV3-1	TRBJ2-1	.	.	TGTGCCAGCAGCCAAGGCCTTAGCGGAAACTCCTACAATGAGCAGTTCTTC	CASSQGLSGNSYNEQFF
TRBV18	TRBJ1-4	.	.	TGTGCCAGCTCTACTCAAGAGGGAAGAGGGGAAAAACTGTTTTTT	CASSTQEGRGEKLFF
TRBV15	TRBJ2-7	.	.	TGTGCCACCAGTCCCTCATTGGGCTCCTACGAGCAGTACTTC	CATSPSLGSYEQYF
TRBV12-3/TRBV12-4	TRBJ2-2	.	TRBD1	TGTGCCAGCAGGGACAGGCTGGACACCGGGGAGCTGTTTTTT	CASRDRLDTGELFF
TRBV6-2/TRBV6-3	TRBJ2-5	.	.	TGTGCCAGCAGTTACCCGGTAGCTGAGACCCAGTACTTC	CASSYPVAETQYF
TRBV27	TRBJ2-7	.	TRBD2	TGTGCCAGCAGAGTGCTAGCGGGGGGCGACGAGCAGTACTTC	CASRVLAGGDEQYF
TRBV4-2	TRBJ1-3	.	.	TGTGCCAGCAGCCAGGGAAGGACAGTTTCTGGAAACACCATATATTTT	CASSQGRTVSGNTIYF
TRBV2	TRBJ1-2	.	TRBD1	TGTGCCAGCAGTGAGGGGACAGCTAACTATGGCTACACCTTC	CASSEGTANYGYTF
TRBV12-5	TRBJ2-3	.	.	TGTGCTAGTGGTTCCAACTCCCTAGCGTTGGCAGATACGCAGTATTTT	CASGSNSLALADTQYF
TRBV7-9	TRBJ2-3	.	.	TGTGCCAGCACCCTTGGTGCAGATACGCAGTATTTT	CASTLGADTQYF
TRBV27	TRBJ2-7	.	.	TGTGCCAGCAGTTTAAGTTTTTCTGTGGTAGGGTCTTACGAGCAGTACTTC	CASSLSFSVVGSYEQYF
TRBV9	TRBJ2-7	.	TRBD1	TGTGCCAGCAGCGGGTCGACAGGGGCATTCGAGCAGTACTTC	CASSGSTGAFEQYF
TRBV6-2/TRBV6-3	TRBJ2-6	.	.	TGTGCCAGCAGTTACCGGGTTTTCGCTGGGGCCAACGTCCTGACTTTC	CASSYRVFAGANVLTF
TRBV6-2/TRBV6-3	TRBJ1-2	.	.	TGTGCCAGCAGACCGCAACAGGGAATGAGGGACGGCTACACCTTC	CASRPQQGMRDGYTF
TRBV15	TRBJ1-2	once	.	TGTGCCACCAGCACGGGCCCCACGGGAGCCTATGGCTACACCTTC	CATSTGPTGAYGYTF
TRBV19	TRBJ2-4	.	TRBD1	TGTGCCAGTAGTACTCTGACAGGGGGCACGTACCTAGCCAAAAACATTCAGTACTTC	CASSTLTGGTYLAKNIQYF
TRBV13	TRBJ1-1	.	.	TGTGCCAGCACCCCGAATCCGGTCATGAACACTGAAGCTTTCTTT	CASTPNPVMNTEAFF
TRBV25-1	TRBJ2-7	.	.	TGTGCCAGCAGTGAATATCGGAGGCGAACTCGGGGCTACGAGCAGTACTTC	CASSEYRRRTRGYEQYF
TRBV12-3/TRBV12-4	TRBJ2-1	once	.	TGTGCCAGCAGTTCTAGCAGTGAGGAGCAGTTCTTC	CASSSSSEEQFF
TRBV9	TRBJ2-2	.	.	TGTGCCAGCAGCGGGGGACCAAACACCGGGGAGCTGTTTTTT	CASSGGPNTGELFF
TRBV6-5	TRBJ1-5	.	.	TGTGCCAGCAGTTACTTGCTAGGGGGACAGCCCCAGCATTTT	CASSYLLGGQPQHF
TRBV6-4	TRBJ2-1	.	.	TGTGCCAGCATCGCAGCATCAAAAGGCATCAGCTCCTACAATGAGCAGTTCTTC	CASIAASKGISSYNEQFF
TRBV7-9	TRBJ2-3	once	.	TGTGCCAGCAGCTACCGAGGGAGCGGAAGGACAGATACGCAGTATTTT	CASSYRGSGRTDTQYF
TRBV12-3/TRBV12-4	TRBJ1-5	.	.	TGTGCCAGCAGATCGGACCTCAATCAGCCCCAGCATTTT	CASRSDLNQPQHF
TRBV18	TRBJ2-5	.	TRBD1	TGTGCCAGCTCACCCACAGGGGGCGAAACACTAGAGACCCAGTACTTC	CASSPTGGETLETQYF
TRBV6-5	TRBJ2-5	.	TRBD2	TGTGCCAGCAGTTACTCGGGGGGACTAGCGGCCTGGTTTCAAGAGACCCAGTACTTC	CASSYSGGLAAWFQETQYF
TRBV5-4	TRBJ2-1	.	TRBD2	TGTGCCAGCAGCTTGTCCGGACTAGCGGGAGGGCCAATCTACAATGAGCAGTTCTTC	CASSLSGLAGGPIYNEQFF
TRBV7-2	TRBJ2-2	.	TRBD2	TGTGCCAGCAGCTTAGCTGTGCTAGCGGGAGGGCCGAACACCGGGGAGCTGTTTTTT	CASSLAVLAGGPNTGELFF
TRBV16	TRBJ2-7	.	TRBD2	TGTGCCAGCAGCCAATCGGCGGGAGAGGTATCCTACGAGCAGTACTTC	CASSQSAGEVSYEQYF
TRBV2	TRBJ2-7	.	.	TGTGCCAGCGAGGACGGTTCCTACGAGCAGTACTTC	CASEDGSYEQYF
TRBV25-1	TRBJ2-5	.	.	TGTGCCAGCAGTGAATACAGGACGGCGCAAGAGACCCAGTACTTC	CASSEYRTAQETQYF
TRBV4-1	TRBJ2-2	.	.	TGCGCCAGCAGCCAAGAAACTCGGGTCGGGGAGCTGTTTTTT	CASSQETRVGELFF